This TCR beta chain was captured in a study of T-cell reconstitution after alpha-beta-depleted transplantation in children. Construction of the TCRbeta library involved unique molecular identifiers. TCRdb fed the PCR reads into MiXCR, producing one record per CDR3 protein. The data show 550,000 to 600,000 distinct CDR3 sequences, more than 20% seen once. Comments on this clonotype: Its target is unknown.

CDR1 is DFQATT and CDR2 is SNEGSKA in the germline V gene (reference sequence). This CDR3 has 20 amino acids. Trimming removed 0 bases from V and 2 bases from J; junction bases left unmatched: 16. Overall study results and limits: Reports say that about two months after transplant, the alpha-beta T cells came out of several hundred graft clones that had expanded. A year had passed since transplant, and T-cell counts and diversity by then came mostly from newly produced T cells.

The rearrangement uses TRBV20-1 and TRBJ2-2; 9 bases line up with TRBD2. This TCR came from a boy less than two years old who had a stem cell transplant for acute myeloid leukemia, so the T cells may come from the graft donor. Sequencing was performed on PBMCs, mostly from graft donor cells, taken 360 days after TCRalphabeta/CD19-depleted stem cell transplant. This CDR3 is CSARDLWGLAEEPNTGELFF. The CDR3 nucleotides read TGCAGTGCTAGAGATCTATGGGGACTAGCTGAAGAACCAAACACCGGGGAGCTGTTTTTT.